These T cell receptor beta chains were read from a single sample in a study of blood T cells in healthy people across ages. TCRdb called the 5' RACE reads again in MiXCR, with one record for every CDR3 protein. This table holds some 880,000 distinct CDR3 sequences, roughly 34% found once. The sample consisted of blood. The receptors shown here come from a man younger than 35 in good health. Both conserved end residues are part of each CDR3. The size of a clone is reported for some rows only, either as once, few or many, or as a class for expanded clones.

v_call	j_call	clone_size	cdr3_length	cdr3_aa
TRBV15	TRBJ1-6	-	13	CATSPTGDSPLHF
TRBV4-2	TRBJ2-5	-	17	CASSRTGGQGIYNEQYF
TRBV5-1	TRBJ2-7	-	13	CASTRDASYEQYF
TRBV29-1	TRBJ1-2	-	13	CSVDTQGDYGYTF
TRBV20-1	TRBJ1-2	-	12	CSARGKNYGYTF
TRBV5-5	TRBJ1-6	few	14	CASSLRQNNSPLHF
TRBV12-3/TRBV12-4	TRBJ2-3	few	14	CASSLWGARDTQYF
TRBV5-5	TRBJ2-4	few	18	CASSAWGEDRIGKNIQYF
TRBV7-9	TRBJ1-2	-	13	CASSPGGERGYTF
TRBV21-1	TRBJ2-6	few	17	CASSIRASGSGANVLTF
TRBV7-2	TRBJ2-5	few	15	CASSLDAGEVETQYF
TRBV4-2	TRBJ2-6	-	18	CASSQQRTQFSGANVLTF
TRBV14	TRBJ2-2	-	15	CASSPLRFATGELFF
TRBV4-2	TRBJ2-3	-	18	CASSQDGGPSGATDTQYF
TRBV10-3	TRBJ2-5	many	15	CAIGQGALDRETQYF
TRBV7-2	TRBJ2-1	many	15	CASSLAGTRNNEQFF
TRBV12-3/TRBV12-4	TRBJ2-2	-	14	CASRDYAGSRELFF
TRBV7-2	TRBJ2-7	-	14	CTSSAGQDSYEQYF
TRBV9	TRBJ2-3	many	16	CASSVEDRTYTDTQYF
TRBV5-1	TRBJ1-2	-	14	CASSLDGGPDGYTF
TRBV10-3	TRBJ1-1	-	13	CASNRGPDTEAFF
TRBV10-3	TRBJ2-3	-	16	CAISESRQGGRDTQYF
TRBV7-2	TRBJ2-1	many	11	CASSYGTEQFF
TRBV20-1	TRBJ1-2	many	14	CSARISDGSYGYTF
TRBV5-5	TRBJ2-5	many	16	CASSEPSHSGQETQYF
TRBV4-1	TRBJ2-5	few	15	CASSQDRAEQETQYF
TRBV19	TRBJ2-1	-	16	CASSLQTGGAFNEQFF
TRBV28	TRBJ1-5	-	14	CASRVGTHNQPQHF
TRBV5-1	TRBJ2-1	-	15	CASSFGSGDYNEQFF
TRBV20-1	TRBJ2-3	-	13	CSASLGGTDTQYF
TRBV5-1	TRBJ1-1	few	14	CASSFRQGVTEAFF
TRBV12-3/TRBV12-4	TRBJ2-2	-	12	CASSSLAGELFF
TRBV12-3/TRBV12-4	TRBJ2-2	-	17	CASTPRGVIWNTGELFF
TRBV5-5	TRBJ2-5	-	15	CASSLWRGASETQYF
TRBV7-6	TRBJ2-7	-	16	CASSFLTGDSFNEQYF
TRBV4-1	TRBJ1-1	few	18	CASSQEWGTGTGNTEAFF
TRBV20-1	TRBJ2-3	many	14	CSARVPGDTDTQYF
TRBV20-1	TRBJ1-4	-	13	CSATQGTNEKLFF
TRBV12-3/TRBV12-4	TRBJ2-3	once	14	CASSYGGSTDAQYF
TRBV20-1	TRBJ1-2	many	13	CSARRDTGYGYTF
TRBV4-3	TRBJ2-5	-	14	CASSQDTSGETQYF
TRBV18	TRBJ1-2	-	16	CASSPGQGSLLYGYTF
TRBV7-2	TRBJ1-6	-	17	CASSSRAGSSYNSPLHF
TRBV6-5	TRBJ1-1	few	14	CASSYLAFEEKAFF
TRBV2	TRBJ2-5	-	12	CASSDSGETQYF
TRBV6-2/TRBV6-3	TRBJ2-2	-	16	CASSYSHQGFPGELFF
TRBV15	TRBJ1-2	few	14	CATSSTGGNGGYTF
TRBV4-3	TRBJ2-2	-	15	CASSQTGSYTGELFF
TRBV13	TRBJ2-3	few	15	CASSTDDEGTDTQYF
TRBV10-3	-	-	16	CAIRVWGESSYNEQYF
TRBV10-3	TRBJ2-3	-	16	CAISELTSGATDTQYF
TRBV20-1	TRBJ2-5	-	13	CSAHLGAQETQYF
TRBV20-1	TRBJ2-1	few	15	CSARTTSGGFNEQFF
TRBV5-1	TRBJ1-1	many	18	CASSLGPSKGMGNAEAFF
TRBV27	TRBJ2-7	-	14	CASSVGQGWDEQYF
TRBV5-1	TRBJ1-2	-	15	CVSSFSRGPDYGYTF
TRBV29-1	TRBJ2-3	once	13	CSVEWGFADTQYF
TRBV30	TRBJ2-5	-	14	CAWISGTGQETQYF